This paragraph reports one T cell receptor (beta chain). Its antigen remains unknown. This sample is part of a study of cytomegalovirus exposure and HLA in healthy donors. Study conclusions and caveats: Later analysis identified 16,000 or so TCR beta sequences associated with HLA alleles, using a false discovery rate threshold of 0.05.

It was with 60 Vbeta and 13 Jbeta primers that the PCR ran. Assay used: immunoSEQ multiplex PCR; TCRdb lists only in-frame clones, some missing. This sample yields just over 150,000 clones, of which under 90% are seen a single time; around 2% belongs to the top ten. This CDR3 has 15 amino acids. Germline assignment: CDR1 SGHAT and CDR2 FQNNGV. Trimming removed 5 bases from V and 7 bases from J, with 20 bases in between. This receptor was obtained from a young man in good health and CMV-seronegative. The chain links TRBV11-2 to TRBJ1-1; weak D call: TRBD1 (6 bases). Sequences were obtained from PBMCs. The CDR3 is CASSRDRGASVEAFF. For the CDR3, the DNA is TGTGCCAGCAGCCGGGACCGGGGGGCCTCGGTTGAAGCTTTCTTT.